Listed below are T cell receptor beta chains from one sample, sequenced in a study of blood T cell repertoires in COVID-19. The protocol was immunoSEQ multiplex PCR, while the TCRdb copy is restricted to in-frame clones and leaves out a portion. This sample has around 58,000 clones; approximately 80% occur once, and the top ten carry approximately 3.8%. The sequencing sample was made of PBMCs or T cells enriched from blood (not recorded which). Receptors were obtained from a woman between 35 and 50 years old with acute COVID-19. Both conserved end residues are part of each CDR3. The D gene is left open where the match is weak. Not every row has a clone size; where given, it reads once, few, many or a size class.

cdr3_nt cdr3_aa clone_size j_call v_call d_call
TGTGCCAGCAGTTTCGTGGCAGGGGATCGATACGAGCAGTACTTC CASSFVAGDRYEQYF . TRBJ2-7 TRBV28 .
TGTGCCAGCAGTTACTCGAGTGGGCAGTTCTATGGCTACACCTTC CASSYSSGQFYGYTF . TRBJ1-2 TRBV6-5 .
TGTGCCAGCAGTCCGAGCCCGTATAGCAATCAGCCCCAGCATTTT CASSPSPYSNQPQHF . TRBJ1-5 TRBV28 .
TGCGCCAGCACCTTACTTGACAGGGGGGGCGTAGCTTTCTTT CASTLLDRGGVAFF . TRBJ1-1 TRBV5-1 TRBD1
TGCGCCAGCAGCGAAAGGACTAGCGGAGGTGGGGAGACCCAGTACTTC CASSERTSGGGETQYF few TRBJ2-5 TRBV5-1 TRBD2
TGTGCCAGCAGTTTTGACAGGGGCCTCTACGAGCAGTACTTC CASSFDRGLYEQYF . TRBJ2-7 TRBV28 TRBD1
TGTGCCAGCAGGGCAGCTAACTATGGCTACACCTTC CASRAANYGYTF . TRBJ1-2 TRBV28 .
TGTGCCAGCACCCGTCCCGGCCAGGGGATACCCACAGATACGCAGTATTTT CASTRPGQGIPTDTQYF . TRBJ2-3 TRBV21-1 .
TGTGCCAGCAATATAGACAGCTACAATGAGCAGTTCTTC CASNIDSYNEQFF . TRBJ2-1 TRBV28 .
TGTGCCAGCAGTTTAAGAGGGGACTATGAAAAACTGTTTTTT CASSLRGDYEKLFF . TRBJ1-4 TRBV28 .
TGCAGCGTTGATCCAGGGGGCAATGGCTACACCTTC CSVDPGGNGYTF . TRBJ1-2 TRBV29-1 TRBD1